A selection of T cell receptor beta chains follows, all from one sample in a study of regulatory T cells in long-lasting Graves disease. From the multiplex PCR reads, TCRdb called clonotypes with MiXCR, one entry per CDR3 protein. The repertoire holds under 450,000 distinct CDR3 sequences, with roughly a quarter as singletons. Material: peripheral blood mononuclear cells (PBMCs), obtained when the disease was refractory, from a patient treated with antithyroid drugs. These receptors were collected from a female donor with Graves disease. CDR3s include the opening cysteine and the closing phenylalanine or tryptophan. D genes are given only for firm matches. Clone size is given for some rows only: seen once, a few or many times, or a class if the clone is expanded.

V: TRBV7-2; J: TRBJ2-2; size: few; D: TRBD1; CDR3: CASSKGAGANTGELFF; DNA: TGTGCCAGCAGTAAGGGGGCCGGAGCGAACACCGGGGAGCTGTTTTTT
V: TRBV9; J: TRBJ2-2; size: few; D: NA; CDR3: CASSVEVAGELFF; DNA: TGTGCCAGCAGCGTAGAGGTTGCCGGGGAGCTGTTTTTT
V: TRBV30; J: TRBJ1-2; size: few; D: NA; CDR3: CAWRELGGGYTF; DNA: TGTGCCTGGAGGGAACTCGGAGGCGGCTACACCTTC
V: TRBV3-1; J: TRBJ1-2; size: many; D: NA; CDR3: CASSQWEGYTF; DNA: TGTGCCAGCAGCCAATGGGAAGGCTACACCTTC
V: TRBV5-4; J: TRBJ2-1; size: once; D: TRBD2; CDR3: CASSLAILAGEQFF; DNA: TGTGCCAGCAGCTTGGCGATCCTAGCGGGAGAGCAGTTCTTC
V: TRBV12-3/TRBV12-4; J: TRBJ1-1; size: NA; D: NA; CDR3: CASSDKGSEAFF; DNA: TGTGCCAGCAGTGATAAGGGCAGTGAAGCTTTCTTT
V: TRBV5-1; J: TRBJ1-2; size: NA; D: TRBD1; CDR3: CASSPDRGAKGYTF; DNA: TGCGCCAGCAGCCCGGACAGGGGGGCAAAGGGCTACACCTTC
V: TRBV2; J: TRBJ2-2; size: many; D: NA; CDR3: CASSTLGDINTGELFF; DNA: TGTGCCAGCAGTACCCTAGGGGACATTAACACCGGGGAGCTGTTTTTT
V: TRBV3-1; J: TRBJ2-7; size: many; D: NA; CDR3: CASSPSDRVYEQYF; DNA: TGTGCCAGCAGCCCGTCGGACAGAGTGTACGAGCAGTACTTC
V: TRBV7-9; J: TRBJ1-6; size: few; D: NA; CDR3: CASSLETGNSPLHF; DNA: TGTGCCAGCAGCTTGGAGACAGGCAATTCACCCCTCCACTTT
V: TRBV12-3/TRBV12-4; J: TRBJ1-1; size: many; D: NA; CDR3: CASTRGGTGNTEAFF; DNA: TGTGCCAGTACGCGTGGGGGGACGGGGAACACTGAAGCTTTCTTT
V: TRBV20-1; J: TRBJ2-7; size: many; D: TRBD2; CDR3: CSAHSGTSGSSYEQYF; DNA: TGCAGTGCCCACTCCGGGACTAGCGGGAGTAGCTACGAGCAGTACTTC
V: TRBV28; J: TRBJ1-2; size: many; D: TRBD1; CDR3: CASRRQGAYGYTF; DNA: TGTGCCAGCAGACGACAGGGAGCCTATGGCTACACCTTC
V: TRBV3-1; J: TRBJ2-7; size: NA; D: NA; CDR3: CASSQWVRDDFGQYF; DNA: TGTGCCAGCAGCCAATGGGTTAGGGACGACTTCGGGCAGTACTTC
V: TRBV5-4; J: TRBJ2-7; size: few; D: NA; CDR3: CASSSYGGVEIEQYF; DNA: TGTGCCAGCAGCTCCTATGGCGGGGTGGAAATCGAGCAGTACTTC
V: TRBV2; J: TRBJ2-7; size: many; D: NA; CDR3: CASKAESSYEQYF; DNA: TGTGCCAGCAAAGCGGAAAGCTCCTACGAGCAGTACTTC
V: TRBV29-1; J: TRBJ2-5; size: few; D: NA; CDR3: CSVGSRETQYF; DNA: TGCAGCGTTGGGTCTCGGGAGACCCAGTACTTC
V: TRBV20-1; J: TRBJ2-1; size: NA; D: NA; CDR3: CSLGGGSYNEQFF; DNA: TGCAGTCTAGGGGGTGGCTCCTACAACGAGCAGTTCTTC
V: TRBV6-1; J: TRBJ2-6; size: many; D: NA; CDR3: CASSGARGSGANVLTF; DNA: TGTGCCAGCAGTGGAGCCAGGGGATCTGGGGCCAACGTCCTGACTTTC
V: TRBV6-5; J: TRBJ1-1; size: few; D: NA; CDR3: CASSYDSPQAAFF; DNA: TGTGCCAGCAGTTACGACTCGCCCCAGGCAGCTTTCTTT
V: TRBV7-3; J: TRBJ2-5; size: NA; D: TRBD2; CDR3: CASSLSGSRETQYF; DNA: TGTGCCAGCAGCCTGAGCGGGAGCCGGGAGACCCAGTACTTC
V: TRBV7-2; J: TRBJ2-2; size: NA; D: TRBD2; CDR3: CASSPRLGLASGPTNTGELFF; DNA: TGTGCCAGCAGCCCTCGGTTGGGTCTGGCTAGCGGTCCGACGAACACCGGGGAGCTGTTTTTT
V: TRBV30; J: TRBJ1-1; size: NA; D: TRBD1; CDR3: CATDRGRKTEAFF; DNA: TGTGCCACGGACAGGGGGCGCAAAACTGAAGCTTTCTTT
V: TRBV9; J: TRBJ2-7; size: NA; D: NA; CDR3: CASSVGHLVTEQYF; DNA: TGTGCCAGCAGCGTAGGGCACCTTGTAACGGAGCAGTACTTC
V: TRBV11-2; J: TRBJ2-2; size: few; D: NA; CDR3: CASSLGLYRSSNTGELFF; DNA: TGTGCCAGCAGCTTAGGGCTCTACCGATCCTCGAACACCGGGGAGCTGTTTTTT
V: TRBV5-1; J: TRBJ1-1; size: few; D: NA; CDR3: CASNWGDRRAVDTEAFF; DNA: TGCGCCAGCAACTGGGGGGATAGGAGGGCCGTAGACACTGAAGCTTTCTTT
V: TRBV20-1; J: TRBJ1-6; size: few; D: TRBD1; CDR3: CSARGQRNSPLHF; DNA: TGCAGTGCTAGGGGACAGAGGAATTCACCCCTCCACTTT
V: TRBV12-3/TRBV12-4; J: TRBJ2-5; size: many; D: TRBD1; CDR3: CASSFGTGDQETQYF; DNA: TGTGCCAGCAGTTTCGGGACAGGCGATCAAGAGACCCAGTACTTC
V: TRBV19; J: TRBJ1-1; size: few; D: TRBD1; CDR3: CASSIFGDRNTEAFF; DNA: TGTGCCAGTAGTATATTTGGGGACAGGAACACTGAAGCTTTCTTT
V: TRBV13; J: TRBJ1-1; size: NA; D: NA; CDR3: CASSSRRMEFGNTEAFF; DNA: TGTGCCAGCAGCTCGAGACGTATGGAGTTTGGGAACACTGAAGCTTTCTTT
V: TRBV7-2; J: TRBJ2-2; size: NA; D: TRBD2; CDR3: CASSPRTSTNTGELFF; DNA: TGTGCCAGCAGCCCACGGACTAGCACCAACACCGGGGAGCTGTTTTTT
V: TRBV19; J: TRBJ1-2; size: NA; D: TRBD1; CDR3: CASSLDRGRYGYTF; DNA: TGTGCCAGTAGCCTTGACAGGGGGCGCTATGGCTACACCTTC
V: TRBV10-3; J: TRBJ1-1; size: once; D: NA; CDR3: CAVSEAPAGISEAFF; DNA: TGTGCCGTCAGTGAGGCTCCGGCCGGCATTTCTGAAGCTTTCTTT
V: TRBV24-1; J: TRBJ2-7; size: NA; D: NA; CDR3: CATSDASSSYEQYF; DNA: TGTGCCACCAGTGATGCCAGCAGCTCCTACGAGCAGTACTTC